The rows below give T cell receptor beta chains drawn from one sample of a study of response to subunit inactivated influenza vaccine. From the RT-PCR reads, TCRdb called clonotypes with MiXCR, one entry per CDR3 protein. The sample contains around 520,000 distinct CDR3 sequences, around 25% of which appear only once. Sequencing used CD4+ T cells sorted from PBMCs, obtained roughly 5 days after vaccination. The receptors stem from a man in his forties or fifties who received an inactivated influenza vaccine. Each CDR3 is given with its conserved first and last residue. A D gene is named only where the DNA matches it firmly. Clone size appears in some rows only: once, few, many, or a class for an expanded clone.

V	J	size	length	D	CDR3	DNA
TRBV7-2	TRBJ2-5	few	13	.	CASTPGVQETQYF	TGTGCCAGCACCCCAGGGGTCCAAGAGACCCAGTACTTC
TRBV6-1	TRBJ1-4	.	14	TRBD1	CASRRTGFVEKLFF	TGTGCCAGCAGACGGACAGGGTTCGTTGAAAAACTGTTTTTT
TRBV20-1	TRBJ2-1	few	14	TRBD2	CSPQGLAGYNEQFF	TGCAGTCCCCAGGGACTAGCGGGCTACAATGAGCAGTTCTTC
TRBV4-2	TRBJ2-7	few	15	TRBD1	CASSRGTGDSYEQYF	TGTGCCAGCAGCCGGGGGACAGGGGATAGCTACGAGCAGTACTTC
TRBV25-1	TRBJ2-1	.	16	TRBD1	CASSSSGQGSYNEQFF	TGTGCCAGCAGTTCTTCCGGACAGGGTTCCTACAATGAGCAGTTCTTC
TRBV7-9	TRBJ1-4	few	15	.	CASSTATATNEKLFF	TGTGCCAGCAGCACAGCGACAGCAACTAATGAAAAACTGTTTTTT
TRBV27	TRBJ2-1	.	14	TRBD2	CASSLVAGVYEQFF	TGTGCCAGCAGTTTGGTAGCGGGAGTTTATGAGCAGTTCTTC
TRBV27	TRBJ2-4	few	20	TRBD1	CASSNYRGRTTISAKNIQYF	TGTGCCAGCAGTAACTACAGGGGGCGAACAACGATCTCGGCCAAAAACATTCAGTACTTC
TRBV20-1	TRBJ2-7	.	12	.	CSARLVTYEQYF	TGCAGTGCTAGATTGGTAACCTACGAGCAGTACTTC
TRBV6-2/TRBV6-3	TRBJ2-1	few	16	.	CASSPYPGWGSNEQFF	TGTGCCAGCAGTCCCTATCCGGGCTGGGGTTCCAATGAGCAGTTCTTC
TRBV27	TRBJ2-7	few	16	TRBD2	CASSLFLRGGLYEQYF	TGTGCCAGCAGTTTGTTCCTGCGGGGGGGTTTGTACGAGCAGTACTTC
TRBV12-5	TRBJ2-6	once	16	.	CANTSAVSSGANVLTF	TGTGCTAATACTTCTGCCGTCAGCTCTGGGGCCAACGTCCTGACTTTC
TRBV18	TRBJ2-7	many	13	.	CASSRDRPYEQYF	TGTGCCAGCTCACGCGACAGACCCTACGAGCAGTACTTC
TRBV20-1	TRBJ2-1	.	17	TRBD2	CSAPVLAGGSSYNEQFF	TGCAGTGCCCCTGTTCTAGCGGGAGGGAGCTCCTACAATGAGCAGTTCTTC
TRBV7-2	TRBJ2-5	.	13	.	CASSQGSRETQYF	TGTGCCAGCAGCCAAGGCAGTCGGGAGACCCAGTACTTC
TRBV27	TRBJ2-2	few	15	.	CASKTYLENTGELFF	TGTGCCAGTAAAACCTACCTCGAAAACACCGGGGAGCTGTTTTTT
TRBV4-3	TRBJ2-7	.	15	TRBD1	CASSQADRGNYEQYF	TGCGCCAGCAGCCAAGCAGACAGGGGGAATTACGAGCAGTACTTC
TRBV20-1	TRBJ1-5	.	17	.	CSAIDRDLPYSNQPQHF	TGCAGTGCTATAGACAGAGACTTACCCTATAGCAATCAGCCCCAGCATTTT
TRBV10-3	TRBJ2-2	.	14	TRBD1	CAISGQGAAGELFF	TGTGCCATCAGTGGACAGGGGGCGGCCGGGGAGCTGTTTTTT
TRBV5-1	TRBJ2-7	.	15	TRBD2	CASSTRGLAGAEQYF	TGCGCCAGCAGCACCCGTGGGCTAGCGGGGGCGGAGCAGTACTTC
TRBV10-3	TRBJ2-3	.	13	.	CAIQSISTDTQYF	TGTGCCATCCAATCGATTAGCACAGATACGCAGTATTTT
TRBV7-7	TRBJ2-5	once	16	.	CASSLGVGARQETQYF	TGTGCTAGCAGCCTCGGAGTTGGGGCGCGTCAAGAGACCCAGTACTTC
TRBV3-1	TRBJ2-5	.	15	TRBD2	CASSFSSGPQETQYF	TGTGCCAGCAGCTTTTCTAGCGGGCCTCAAGAGACCCAGTACTTC
TRBV5-1	TRBJ1-1	.	14	.	CASSLTPGETEAFF	TGCGCCAGCAGCTTGACTCCAGGGGAAACTGAAGCTTTCTTT
TRBV5-1	TRBJ2-7	few	14	.	CASSLSRGGYEQYF	TGCGCCAGCAGCTTATCGAGGGGCGGCTACGAGCAGTACTTC